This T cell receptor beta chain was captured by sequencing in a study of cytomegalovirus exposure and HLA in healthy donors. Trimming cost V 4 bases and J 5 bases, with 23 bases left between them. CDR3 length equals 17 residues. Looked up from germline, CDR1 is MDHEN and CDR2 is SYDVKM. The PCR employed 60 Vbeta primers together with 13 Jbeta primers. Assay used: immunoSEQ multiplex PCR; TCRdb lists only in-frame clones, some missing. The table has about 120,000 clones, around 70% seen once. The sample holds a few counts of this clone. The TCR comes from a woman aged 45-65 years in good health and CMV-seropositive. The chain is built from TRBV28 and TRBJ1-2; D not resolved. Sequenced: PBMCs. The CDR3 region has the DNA TGTGCCAGCAGTTCCATTCCGACATTGGAATACTCGTATGGCTACACCTTC. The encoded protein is CASSSIPTLEYSYGYTF.